This T cell receptor beta chain was captured in a study of blood T cell repertoires in COVID-19. As handled by the study authors: Nucleated cell number was recorded as an estimate derived from reference gene primer amplification. Sequencing used immunoSEQ multiplex PCR; TCRdb keeps in-frame clones, though not all of them. V, J and clone size reflect that table, while D and trimming were determined from the DNA. The top ten clones hold under 15% of a sample with tens of thousands of clones, approximately 80% of them seen once. The length of the CDR3 is 14 residues. Germline loops: CDR1 LGHNA, CDR2 YNFKEQ. The V gene lost 1 base and the J gene lost 2 bases, with 8 bases spanning the gap.

This receptor was taken from a human donor in a cohort sampled during active COVID-19. Material for sequencing was peripheral blood. V usage is TRBV4-2 and J usage is TRBJ1-2; tentatively, D is TRBD1 (5 bases). The chain's CDR3 is CASSQGQQNYGYTF. The CDR3 DNA reads TGTGCCAGCAGCCAAGGACAGCAAAACTATGGCTACACCTTC.